The present T cell receptor (beta chain) was sequenced within a study of regulatory T cells. Whole-study results and caveats: Patient repertoires had restricted TRB V-J pairs and skewed V and J usage, most in Tregs. Hydrophobic residues at CDR3 positions 6 and 7 were enriched in conventional CD4+ T cells of CD3G-deficient patients.

The primer mix had 52 TRBV and 13 TRBJ primers. The assay was immunoSEQ multiplex PCR, and TCRdb's table has in-frame clones only and misses some. The sample holds some 38,000 clones; around 89% are singletons and the top ten take under 2.5%. V lost 5 bases and J 6 bases, leaving 11 bases between the germline ends. The CDR3 consists of 13 residues. The germline CDR1 and CDR2 sequences are MNHNS and SASEGT. Worth noting for this clone: Its cognate antigen is unknown.

The TCR originated in a person aged 18 to 35 with CD3G deficiency. The sequenced sample consisted of conventional CD4+ T cells sorted from blood. The chain uses TRBV6-1 and TRBJ1-5; D is perhaps TRBD1 (5 bases). CDR3 nucleotides: TGTGCCAGCAGTTGGTGGGGGGGTCAGCCCCAGCATTTT. Translation gives CASSWWGGQPQHF.